This T cell receptor (beta chain) was captured by sequencing in a study of read filtering for tumor transcriptome and immune sequencing. The library was built from approximately 400 ng RNA with molecular barcoded adaptors for alpha/delta and beta/gamma chains. TCRdb reprocessed the reads via MiXCR and lists one record per CDR3 protein. Here the sample spans around 40,000 distinct CDR3 sequences, 10% to 15% being singletons. This clonotype is a singleton in its sample. Germline and junction disagree at one end, which may indicate a read error. The CDR3 runs to 12 residues. Germline V gene data show CDR1 as MDHEN and CDR2 as SYDVKM.

This rearrangement joins TRBV28 to TRBJ2-3; D uncertain. Sequencing was done on a sample of a population of CD138-negative cells sorted from bone marrow. The receptor's source is a donor at least 40 years old with multiple myeloma. The CDR3 here is CASSPNTDTPYF. In DNA form, the CDR3 reads TGTGCCAGCAGTCCTAACACAGATACGCCGTATTTT.